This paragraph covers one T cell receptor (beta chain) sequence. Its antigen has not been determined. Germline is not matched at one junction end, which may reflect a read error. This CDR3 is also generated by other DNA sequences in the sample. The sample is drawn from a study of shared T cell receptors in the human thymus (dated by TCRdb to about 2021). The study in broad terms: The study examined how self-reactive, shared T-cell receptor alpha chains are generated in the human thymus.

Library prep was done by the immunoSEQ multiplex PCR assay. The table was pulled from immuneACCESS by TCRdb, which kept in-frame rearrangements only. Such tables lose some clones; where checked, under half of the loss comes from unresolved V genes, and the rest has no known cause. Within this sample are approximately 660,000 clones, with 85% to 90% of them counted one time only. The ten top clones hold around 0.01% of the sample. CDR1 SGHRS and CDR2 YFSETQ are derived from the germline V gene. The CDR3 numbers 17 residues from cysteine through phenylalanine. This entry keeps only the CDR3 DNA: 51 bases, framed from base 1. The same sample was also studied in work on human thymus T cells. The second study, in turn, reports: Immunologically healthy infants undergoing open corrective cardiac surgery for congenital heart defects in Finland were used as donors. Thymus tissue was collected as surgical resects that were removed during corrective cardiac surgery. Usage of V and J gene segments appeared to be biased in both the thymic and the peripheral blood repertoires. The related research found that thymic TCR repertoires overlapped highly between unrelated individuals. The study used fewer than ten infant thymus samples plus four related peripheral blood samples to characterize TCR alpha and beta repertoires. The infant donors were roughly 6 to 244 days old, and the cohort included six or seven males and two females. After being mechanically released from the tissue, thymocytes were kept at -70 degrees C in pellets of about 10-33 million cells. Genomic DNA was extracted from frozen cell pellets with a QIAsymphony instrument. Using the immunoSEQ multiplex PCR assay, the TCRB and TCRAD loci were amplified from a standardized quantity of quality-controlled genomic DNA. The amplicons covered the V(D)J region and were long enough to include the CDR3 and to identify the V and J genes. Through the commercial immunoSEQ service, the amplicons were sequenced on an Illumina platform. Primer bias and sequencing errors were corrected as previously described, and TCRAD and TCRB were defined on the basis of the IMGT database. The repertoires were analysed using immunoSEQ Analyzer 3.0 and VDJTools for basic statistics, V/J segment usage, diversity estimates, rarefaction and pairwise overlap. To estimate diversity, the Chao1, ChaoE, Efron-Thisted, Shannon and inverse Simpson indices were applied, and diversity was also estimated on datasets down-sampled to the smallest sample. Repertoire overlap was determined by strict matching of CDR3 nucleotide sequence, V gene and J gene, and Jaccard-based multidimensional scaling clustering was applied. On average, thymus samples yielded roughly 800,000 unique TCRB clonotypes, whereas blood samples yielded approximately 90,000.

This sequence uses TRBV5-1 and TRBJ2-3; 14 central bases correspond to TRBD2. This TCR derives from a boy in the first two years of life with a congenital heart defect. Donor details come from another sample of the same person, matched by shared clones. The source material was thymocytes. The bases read TGTGCCAGCAGCCCCGGACTAGCGGGAGGTTGGGCAGATACGCAGTATTTT. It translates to CASSPGLAGGWADTQYF.